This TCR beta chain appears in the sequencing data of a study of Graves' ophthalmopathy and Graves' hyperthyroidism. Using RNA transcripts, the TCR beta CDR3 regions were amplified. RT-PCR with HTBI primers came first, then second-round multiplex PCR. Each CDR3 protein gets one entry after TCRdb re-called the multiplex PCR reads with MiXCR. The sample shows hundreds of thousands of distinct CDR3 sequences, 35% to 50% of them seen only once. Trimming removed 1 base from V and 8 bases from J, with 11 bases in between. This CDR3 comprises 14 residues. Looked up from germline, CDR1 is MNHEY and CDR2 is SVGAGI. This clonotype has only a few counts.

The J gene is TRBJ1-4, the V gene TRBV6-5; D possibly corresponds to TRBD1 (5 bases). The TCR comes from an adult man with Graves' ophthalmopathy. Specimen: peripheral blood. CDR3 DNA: TGTGCCAGCAGTTACTTCCAGGGTGGGGAAAAACTGTTTTTT. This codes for CASSYFQGGEKLFF.